These T cell receptor beta chains were read from a single sample in a study of blood T cells in healthy people across ages. TCRdb called the 5' RACE reads again in MiXCR, with one record for every CDR3 protein. The profile shows roughly 1,500,000 distinct CDR3 sequences, about 32% of them singletons. Sequencing used blood. Every receptor here comes from a woman aged 25 to 39 in good health. Each CDR3 is given with its conserved first and last residue. The D gene is left open where the match is weak. Some rows have no size entry. The others give once, few or many, or a class for an expanded clone.

>TRBD1|TRBJ2-7|TRBV2|few
CASRQGISEQYF
TGTGCCTCCCGACAGGGTATCAGCGAGCAGTACTTC
>TRBD1|TRBJ2-7|TRBV4-1|few
CASSQEPGTGGYEQYF
TGCGCCAGCAGCCAAGAACCCGGGACAGGGGGCTACGAGCAGTACTTC
>-|TRBJ2-1|TRBV4-2|few
CASSQALGPSDEQFF
TGTGCCAGCAGCCAAGCCCTCGGGCCCTCGGATGAGCAGTTCTTC
>-|TRBJ2-1|TRBV3-1|-
CASSQDFMGAVQFF
TGTGCCAGCAGCCAAGATTTTATGGGGGCGGTTCAGTTCTTC
>-|TRBJ2-2|TRBV27|-
CASSWGSGGELFF
TGTGCCAGCAGTTGGGGGTCTGGCGGGGAGCTGTTTTTT
>-|TRBJ2-7|TRBV29-1|few
CSVKAKSSYEQYF
TGCAGCGTTAAGGCCAAGAGCTCCTACGAGCAGTACTTC
>TRBD1|TRBJ2-2|TRBV4-1|-
CASSQGDRALYGELFF
TGCGCCAGCAGCCAAGGGGACAGAGCGTTATACGGGGAGCTGTTTTTT
>TRBD1|TRBJ1-4|TRBV20-1|-
CSARRQGSEKLFF
TGCAGTGCTCGCCGACAGGGGAGTGAAAAACTGTTTTTT
>-|TRBJ2-7|TRBV10-3|-
CAISESSAEQYF
TGTGCCATCAGTGAGTCATCTGCCGAGCAGTACTTC
>-|TRBJ2-5|TRBV30|-
CAWSVRRGPWEQYF
TGTGCCTGGAGTGTTAGGAGGGGGCCCTGGGAGCAGTACTTC
>-|TRBJ2-1|TRBV7-6|-
CASSFVGHEQFF
TGTGCCAGCAGCTTTGTTGGCCATGAGCAGTTCTTC
>-|TRBJ2-7|TRBV20-1|-
CSARPWATHEQYF
TGCAGTGCTCGCCCCTGGGCGACCCACGAGCAGTACTTC
>-|TRBJ2-7|TRBV12-3/TRBV12-4|few
CASSLGPGQGYYEQYF
TGTGCCAGCAGTTTAGGGCCGGGGCAGGGATACTACGAGCAGTACTTC
>TRBD2|TRBJ2-5|TRBV20-1|-
CSAISGGRETQYF
TGCAGTGCTATTAGCGGGGGAAGGGAGACCCAGTACTTC
>-|TRBJ2-2|TRBV5-1|-
CASGTGYPNTGELFF
TGCGCCAGCGGTACAGGGTATCCGAACACCGGGGAGCTGTTTTTT
>-|TRBJ1-2|TRBV20-1|-
CSARSLDGYTF
TGCAGTGCTAGGTCCCTTGATGGCTACACCTTC
>-|TRBJ1-2|TRBV20-1|-
CSAGDTNNYGYTF
TGCAGTGCCGGGGACACCAATAACTATGGCTACACCTTC
>TRBD2|TRBJ2-7|TRBV20-1|-
CSARPPTSGYYEQYF
TGCAGTGCTAGACCCCCGACTAGCGGTTACTACGAGCAGTACTTC
>-|TRBJ1-5|TRBV7-6|-
CASSLSRVEPQHF
TGTGCCAGCAGCTTGAGTCGGGTGGAGCCCCAGCATTTT
>-|TRBJ2-5|TRBV5-1|few
CASSPQVGQETQYF
TGCGCCAGCAGTCCGCAGGTGGGCCAAGAGACCCAGTACTTC
>-|TRBJ2-7|TRBV2|many
CASASGTGRYEQYF
TGTGCCAGCGCTTCCGGGACTGGGCGATACGAGCAGTACTTC
>TRBD1|TRBJ2-5|TRBV2|few
CASSDGTEKTQYF
TGTGCCAGCAGTGATGGGACAGAGAAGACCCAGTACTTC
>-|TRBJ1-2|TRBV6-1|-
CASTLTLGNYGYTF
TGTGCCAGCACCCTGACGTTGGGTAACTATGGCTACACCTTC
>-|TRBJ1-1|TRBV7-6|few
CASSLEAHTEAFF
TGTGCCAGCAGCTTAGAGGCCCACACTGAAGCTTTCTTT
>TRBD1|TRBJ1-2|TRBV27|-
CASRRDRGPSGYTF
TGTGCCAGCAGACGGGACAGGGGGCCTAGTGGCTACACCTTC
>TRBD1|TRBJ1-4|TRBV12-3/TRBV12-4|-
CASSGTANEKPFF
TGTGCCAGCAGTGGGACAGCTAATGAAAAACCGTTTTTT
>TRBD2|TRBJ2-1|TRBV12-3/TRBV12-4|many
CASRFMASGSYNEQFF
TGTGCCAGCCGTTTTATGGCTAGCGGGAGTTACAATGAGCAGTTCTTC
>TRBD2|TRBJ2-1|TRBV29-1|many
CSVASGTRGYNEQFF
TGCAGCGTTGCGTCAGGGACTAGGGGTTACAATGAGCAGTTCTTC
>-|TRBJ2-5|TRBV5-5|-
CASLLVGTEETQYF
TGTGCCAGCCTACTGGTGGGGACCGAAGAGACCCAGTACTTC
>TRBD1|TRBJ2-7|TRBV5-6|-
CASSFGRGLGGEQYF
TGTGCCAGCAGCTTCGGCAGGGGGCTTGGTGGTGAGCAGTACTTC
>-|TRBJ1-4|TRBV20-1|-
CSARHSASTNEKLFF
TGCAGTGCTAGACACTCTGCGTCAACTAATGAAAAACTGTTTTTT
>-|TRBJ1-1|TRBV29-1|many
CSVQHAIVTEAFF
TGCAGCGTCCAACACGCGATAGTGACTGAAGCTTTCTTT
>TRBD1|TRBJ1-1|TRBV6-6|-
CASSPRQGTGTEAFF
TGTGCCAGCAGTCCCCGACAGGGAACCGGCACTGAAGCTTTCTTT
>-|TRBJ1-3|TRBV5-5|-
CASSLGAALSGNTIYF
TGTGCCAGCAGCTTGGGGGCAGCGCTCTCTGGAAACACCATATATTTT
>-|TRBJ2-1|TRBV7-2|few
CASSLPGPINEQFF
TGTGCCAGCAGCTTACCTGGGCCGATAAATGAGCAGTTCTTC
>-|TRBJ1-2|TRBV6-5|many
CASSYGEGYGYTF
TGTGCCAGCAGTTACGGGGAAGGCTATGGCTACACCTTC
>-|TRBJ2-6|TRBV14|once
CASSQDRGVYKPSRANVLTF
TGTGCCAGCAGCCAAGATCGCGGGGTCTACAAACCTTCGAGAGCCAACGTCCTGACTTTC
>-|TRBJ2-6|TRBV29-1|-
CSVVGELGANVLTF
TGCAGCGTTGTAGGAGAGCTTGGGGCCAACGTCCTGACTTTC